Listed here is a single T cell receptor (beta chain). The antigen remains unidentified. The sample originates from a study of T cell responses to AZD1222 COVID-19 vaccine. At the level of the study: The analysis combined second doses at about 4 or about 12 weeks.

The study, taken as a whole, reports: Only 5 or 6 individuals given AZD1222 were seropositive at baseline.

Trimming stripped 6 bases from V and 0 bases from J, with 17 bases between. CDR1 and CDR2 from the germline V gene are MGHRA and YSYEKL. This CDR3 region has 16 residues. Only in-frame clones appear in the TCRdb table, and some are missing; sequencing was by immunoSEQ multiplex PCR. The sample lists 80,000 to 90,000 clones, approximately 89% occurring once. This sequence joins TRBV4-1 and TRBJ1-2; tentative D call: TRBD1 (5 bases). This TCR derives from an adult in good health. The sequences come from peripheral blood, collected on day 0 of AZD1222 vaccination. CDR3 protein: CASSPNRDGPNYGYTF. Here the CDR3 DNA reads TGCGCCAGCAGTCCGAACCGGGACGGCCCTAACTATGGCTACACCTTC.